This T cell receptor beta chain was identified during a study of blood T cell repertoires in COVID-19 (dated by TCRdb to about 2020). At the level of the whole study: Samples covering the acute and convalescent phases of COVID-19 were provided by collaborators in the United States, Italy and Spain. Deeply sampled blood TCRbeta repertoires from subjects exposed to, actively infected with, or recovered from COVID-19 were included in the dataset. Samples came from the ongoing ImmuneRACE study (first 160 participants) plus 1,254 subjects from 6 global collaborators. Where HLA class I and class II types were available, the types were taken from metadata supplied by the sample provider, not from assay-based typing. Nearly every sample came with metadata listing a de-identified subject ID, COVID-19 status, age in years and sex. The prospective study material was composed of cDNA or gDNA derived from T cells, B-cell-depleted T cells, or PBMCs. The repertoires were released in a freely available public database meant as a resource for research on the immune response to SARS-CoV-2.

About this clone itself: Its recognized antigen is unknown. Per-nucleotide qualities are absent, and no much larger clonotype sits a single base away.

Beyond this particular receptor, the publication reports: Clinical and demographic metadata were provided uncurated, with the amount varying by source and participant.

Spanning cysteine to phenylalanine, the CDR3 consists of 14 amino acids. Only CDR3 DNA is held: 42 bases, read in frame from base 1. CDR1 and CDR2 are read off the germline V gene as SGHAT and FQNNGV. V loses 2 bases at its end and J loses 4 bases; junction bases beyond the gene matches: 3. One collaborating source in Seattle enrolled patients during active infection and followed them longitudinally through the course of disease. The collaborating institutions used their own protocols to collect whole blood in K2EDTA tubes. For TCRbeta analysis, collaborators shipped samples as frozen whole blood, isolated PBMCs, or DNA extracted from either of those sample types. TCRbeta CDR3 regions were amplified from genomic DNA by means of the immunoSEQ Assay, a bias-controlled multiplex PCR. Processing in the source paper ran as follows. Nucleated cell counts per sample were estimated from amplification of reference gene primers within the assay. Sequence reads were collapsed and filtered to measure the absolute abundance of every unique TCRbeta CDR3 rearrangement. For each sample, productive Simpson clonality was calculated by taking the square root of Simpson's diversity index across productive rearrangements. What TCRdb holds here is the immuneACCESS table cut down to in-frame rearrangements. Part of the clones is not present; checked against another copy, under half of the missing clones reflect an unresolved V gene, and the others are unexplained. The DNA was the basis for D and trimming; V, J and clone size are from that table. The sample table lists about 97,000 clones, 70% to 90% of them with a count of one. The ten largest make up around 2.1% of the sample.

This clonotype originated in a man between 45 and 60 years old with COVID-19, enrolled during active disease. This chain joins TRBV11-2 to TRBJ1-2, and 8 bases in between align with TRBD1. Source material: peripheral blood. The CDR3 region: CASSLYDRGYGYTF. The nucleotide sequence reads as follows: TGTGCCAGCAGCTTATACGACAGGGGCTATGGCTACACCTTC.